The 3 T cell receptor beta chains below were found in one sample sequenced in a study of blood T cells in healthy people across ages. A second about 7 to 11 cycle PCR used barcoded and J-beta primers. TCRdb re-called the 5' RACE reads with MiXCR, one entry per CDR3 protein. The sample contains hundreds of thousands of distinct CDR3 sequences, 21% of which appear only once. Sequenced input: blood. Source of these receptors: a man aged 65-85 years in good health.

This clonotype was counted a few times. This rearrangement joins TRBV6-1 to TRBJ2-1, with unresolved D. This CDR3 is 11 amino acids long. The V and J ends lost 8 bases and 7 bases respectively, with 9 bases between them. CDR1 is MNHNS, CDR2 SASEGT, per germline. The DNA of the CDR3 is TGTGCCAGCCGTGGGGAAAATGAGCAGTTCTTC. Its protein product is CASRGENEQFF.

The rearrangement links TRBV6-2 or TRBV6-3 to TRBJ1-2, with TRBD1 matching 9 bases. The CDR3 totals 15 residues. Germline CDR1 MNHEY, CDR2 SVGEGT. The V gene end was trimmed by 5 bases and the J gene end by 2 bases; junction bases not matched to a gene: 6. The DNA for the CDR3 is TGTGCCAGCAGTCAGGACAGGGGAGCAAACTATGGCTACACCTTC. It encodes CASSQDRGANYGYTF.

The V call is TRBV10-3, the J call TRBJ2-7, with 7 bases aligning to TRBD2. Germline CDR1 is ENHRY and CDR2 is SYGVKD. The ends lost 10 bases at V and 6 bases at J; junction bases unmatched: 12. The CDR3 covers 13 residues. The CDR3 bases are TGTGCCACTAAGCGGGACCCTACAGGCGAGCAGTACTTC. It translates to CATKRDPTGEQYF.